This T cell receptor (beta chain) was observed in a study of blood T cell repertoires in COVID-19. Here immunoSEQ multiplex PCR was the method, and the copy in TCRdb shows in-frame clones only, minus some. The sample carries 200,000 to 250,000 clones, about 91% recorded once. In germline, CDR1 is SEHNR, CDR2 FQNEAQ (reference sequence). The CDR3 is made up of 16 amino acids. Trimming took 7 bases from V and 6 from J; bases not matched to a gene: 8. The chain has TRBV7-9 and TRBJ2-2, with TRBD2 matching over 13 bases. The sequence was collected from a woman in her forties or fifties with acute COVID-19. Sequencing was performed on PBMCs or T cells enriched from blood (not recorded which). The CDR3 DNA is TGTGCCAGCACCAAAGGGGGACTAGCGGGACCCGGGGAGCTGTTTTTT. It translates to CASTKGGLAGPGELFF. Based on the CDR3 plus reference TRBV7-9 and TRBJ2-2, the full variable domain is DTGVSQNPRHKITKRGQNVTFRCDPISEHNRLYWYRQTLGQGPEFLTYFQNEAQLEKSRLLSDRFSAERPKGSFSTLEIQRTEQGDSAMYLCASTKGGLAGPGELFFGEGSRLTVL.